A single sample gave rise to the 4 T cell receptor beta chains below, sequenced in a study of blood T cell repertoires in COVID-19. Profiling relied on immunoSEQ multiplex PCR, and the TCRdb table lists in-frame clones only, not all of them. The data hold approximately 300,000 clones, with roughly 84% observed a single time. Sequences were obtained from peripheral blood. The receptors derive from a middle-aged man with active or convalescent COVID-19.

The table lists this clone with a count of one. This rearrangement joins TRBV6-5 to TRBJ2-3, with 13 nucleotides matching TRBD2. Germline-derived CDR1 and CDR2 are MNHEY and SVGAGI. This CDR3 contains 15 residues. V trimming: 6 bases; J trimming: 4 bases; junction bases outside the gene matches: 4. CDR3 protein: CASRSTSGGADTQYF. The CDR3 DNA follows: TGTGCCAGCAGATCAACTAGCGGGGGGGCAGATACGCAGTATTTT.

The chain combines TRBV4-1 with TRBJ2-5, with 11 bases lining up with TRBD1. Germline V CDR1 and CDR2: MGHRA, YSYEKL. The V and J ends lost 4 bases and 7 bases, in that order; junction bases with no gene match: 11. The CDR3 totals 16 residues. The CDR3 bases are TGCGCCAGCAGCCCCGGACAGGGGGCCCTCCGTTGGACCCAGTACTTC. Its protein product is CASSPGQGALRWTQYF.

This chain joins TRBV28 and TRBJ1-4, with D unresolved. Trimming left V 4 bases short and J 0 bases short, with 12 bases between. In germline, CDR1 is MDHEN, CDR2 SYDVKM. CDR3 size: 16 residues. The DNA of the CDR3 is TGTGCCAGCAGTTCCCCGGCGGCCGCAACTAATGAAAAACTGTTTTTT. It is translated as CASSSPAAATNEKLFF.

V gene TRBV19 combines with J gene TRBJ1-1, with 8 bases lining up with TRBD1. Germline loops: CDR1 LNHDA, CDR2 SQIVND (reference sequence). The J segment lost 0 bases and the V segment lost 7 bases, leaving 10 bases of the junction unmatched. This CDR3 is 16 amino acids long. CDR3 coding DNA: TGTGCCAGTACCTCCCCTCCGGGACAGGTGAACACTGAAGCTTTCTTT. Protein product: CASTSPPGQVNTEAFF.